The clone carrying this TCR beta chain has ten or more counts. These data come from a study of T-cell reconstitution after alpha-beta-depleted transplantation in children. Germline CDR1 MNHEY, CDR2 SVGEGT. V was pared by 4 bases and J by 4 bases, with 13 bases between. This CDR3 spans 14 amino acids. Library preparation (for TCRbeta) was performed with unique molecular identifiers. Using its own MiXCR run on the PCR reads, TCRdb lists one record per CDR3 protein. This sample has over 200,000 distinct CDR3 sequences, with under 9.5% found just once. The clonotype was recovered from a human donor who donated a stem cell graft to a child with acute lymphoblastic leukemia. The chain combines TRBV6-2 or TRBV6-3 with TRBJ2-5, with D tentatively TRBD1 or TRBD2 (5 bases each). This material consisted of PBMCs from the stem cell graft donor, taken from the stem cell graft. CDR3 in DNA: TGTGCCAGCAGTTTGTCAGGGACCGCAGAGACCCAGTACTTC. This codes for CASSLSGTAETQYF.